Following are 18 T cell receptor beta chains from one sample sequenced in a study of shared clonotypes between healthy human individuals. Generated by immunoSEQ multiplex PCR, the TCRdb table keeps only in-frame clones and is missing some. Altogether roughly 760,000 clones are present, approximately 79% being singletons, with the ten largest covering 1.5% to 2%. The sequenced sample consisted of memory CD4+ T cells sorted from blood. Stated subset: CD45RA-negative fraction. The receptors originated from a woman in her twenties or thirties in good health.

The chain carries TRBV5-4 and TRBJ2-7, with 11 bases that match TRBD2. V lost 4 bases to trimming and J lost 4 bases; unmatched junction nucleotides: 4. Germline-derived CDR1 and CDR2 are SGHNT and YYREEE (reference sequence). CDR3 length equals 14 residues. The CDR3, as DNA: TGTGCCAGCAGCACGGGACTAGCGGAGTACGAGCAGTACTTC. It specifies CASSTGLAEYEQYF.

The chain uses TRBV25-1 and TRBJ2-1; D remains ambiguous. CDR3 length equals 15 residues. The V end was cut by 3 bases, the J end by 7 bases, with 16 bases between. Germline CDR1 MGHDK, CDR2 SYGVNS. CDR3 sequence reads: CASSDRGLARNEQFF. The CDR3 nucleotides read TGTGCCAGCAGTGATCGTGGGTTGGCCCGGAATGAGCAGTTCTTC. The full variable domain, in which reference TRBV25-1 and TRBJ2-1 provide the parts outside the CDR3, is EADIYQTPRYLVIGTGKKITLECSQTMGHDKMYWYQQDPGMELHLIHYSYGVNSTEKGDLSSESTVSRIRTEHFPLTLESARPSHTSQYLCASSDRGLARNEQFFGPGTRLTVL.

V is TRBV6-1 and J is TRBJ2-5, with 7 nucleotides matching TRBD1. V lost 7 bases, J lost 5 bases, and 10 bases stayed unmatched. This CDR3 is built from 14 residues. CDR1 and CDR2 from the germline V gene are MNHNS and SASEGT. The chain's CDR3 is CASTPQGRWETQYF. The CDR3 DNA reads TGTGCCAGCACTCCACAGGGGCGCTGGGAGACCCAGTACTTC.

This rearrangement joins TRBV28 to TRBJ2-7; perhaps TRBD2 as D (5 bases). There are 14 residues in the CDR3. Per germline, CDR1 MDHEN and CDR2 SYDVKM. V shed 4 bases and J shed 3 bases, with 13 bases lying between them. CDR3 DNA: TGTGCCAGCAGTTCTCCCGGGAATATCTACGAGCAGTACTTC. It specifies CASSSPGNIYEQYF.

For this clone: Other DNA sequences in the sample encode the same CDR3. The V and J genes are TRBV5-1 and TRBJ1-5; no firm D call. Germline lookup yields CDR1 SGHRS and CDR2 YFSETQ. V lost 4 bases, J lost 4 bases, and 12 bases lay in between. There are 14 residues in the CDR3. Here the CDR3 reads CASSPGQPNQPQHF. The CDR3 DNA reads as TGCGCCAGCAGCCCCGGCCAACCAAATCAGCCCCAGCATTTT.

This clone appeared once. The rearrangement joins TRBV19 to TRBJ2-3; D remains unclear. Trimming took 7 bases from V and 2 from J, leaving 16 bases between them. The CDR3 runs to 15 residues. CDR1 and CDR2 (germline): LNHDA, SQIVND (reference sequence). The CDR3 is CASKLGKRSTDTQYF. DNA of the CDR3: TGTGCCAGTAAGTTGGGAAAAAGGTCCACAGATACGCAGTATTTT.

At least ten counts were recorded for this clone. This sequence joins TRBV11-2 and TRBJ1-2, with a weak D call TRBD1 (5 bases). Between the trimmed V and J ends, which lost 0 bases and 8 bases, there was a span of 13 bases. The V gene's germline CDR1 is SGHAT and CDR2 FQNNGV. The CDR3 has 14 residues. The CDR3 here is CASSLDQWGLGYTF. Here the CDR3 DNA reads TGTGCCAGCAGCTTAGATCAATGGGGCCTCGGCTACACCTTC.

The chain employs TRBV19 and TRBJ1-2; 8 positions agree with TRBD1. Germline-derived CDR1 and CDR2 are LNHDA and SQIVND (reference sequence). J gave up 4 bases and V 6 bases, and 4 bases lay outside the gene matches. CDR3 size: 13 residues. CDR3 amino acids: CASSPRGPYGYTF. CDR3 bases: TGTGCCAGTAGCCCCAGGGGGCCCTATGGCTACACCTTC.

Only a few counts were recorded for this clone. The chain joins TRBV5-1 to TRBJ2-1, with 7 bases fitting TRBD2. After removal of 4 bases from V and 3 bases from J, the junction contained 7 bases not matched to a gene. The germline V gene has CDR1 SGHRS and CDR2 YFSETQ. The length of the CDR3 is 15 residues. CDR3 bases: TGCGCCAGCAGCATGGGAGGGGTCAGCTACAATGAGCAGTTCTTC. The encoded protein is CASSMGGVSYNEQFF.

The chain carries TRBV2 and TRBJ1-4; D gene ambiguous. There are 15 residues in the CDR3. The germline CDR1 and CDR2 sequences are SNHLY and FYNNEI. The V end lost 2 bases, the J end lost 6 bases, and 13 bases lay between the germline ends. CDR3 bases: TGTGCCAGCAGTGAACAGCGACCCGCAGATGAAAAACTGTTTTTT. Its translation: CASSEQRPADEKLFF.

The gene calls are TRBV5-4 and TRBJ2-1, with D perhaps TRBD2 (5 bases). This CDR3 region has 15 residues. Germline CDR1 and CDR2: SGHNT and YYREEE (reference sequence). V was clipped by 4 bases and J by 8 bases, with 19 bases between them. CDR3 amino acids: CASSKDRTLGDEQFF. DNA of the CDR3: TGTGCCAGCAGCAAGGATAGGACTCTCGGGGATGAGCAGTTCTTC.

Concerning this clone itself: Other DNA sequences in this specimen translate into the identical CDR3. V and J are TRBV7-9 and TRBJ2-2; D remains ambiguous. Per germline, CDR1 SEHNR and CDR2 FQNEAQ (reference sequence). The germline V and J ends were trimmed by 6 bases and 1 base, with 6 bases remaining between them. The length of the CDR3 is 13 residues. The CDR3 bases are TGTGCCAGCAGTTTGCTGAACACCGGGGAGCTGTTTTTT. This translates into CASSLLNTGELFF.

This clone has only one observation. This rearrangement joins TRBV18 to TRBJ1-2; 10 bases are a match to TRBD1. V gave up 2 bases and J gave up 8 bases; unmatched junction bases: 5. Germline CDR1 KGHSH, CDR2 LQKENI. This CDR3 is 14 amino acids long. CDR3 DNA sequence: TGTGCCAGCTCACCAGTTGGGACAGGGGAAGGCTACACCTTC. Translated, it gives CASSPVGTGEGYTF.

With respect to this clone: Compared with germline, one end of the junction differs, possibly owing to a read error. This sequence joins TRBV5-4 and TRBJ2-7, with a possible D match to TRBD2 (7 bases). The CDR3 has 15 amino acids. Germline V gives CDR1 SGHNT, CDR2 YYREEE (reference sequence). CDR3 in DNA: TGTGCCAGCAGTTTGGGGGGGCAGGGTGGTGACGAGCAGTACTTC. Residues: CASSLGGQGGDEQYF.

V usage is TRBV4-1 and J usage is TRBJ2-5; 8 nucleotides line up with TRBD1. CDR1 is MGHRA, CDR2 YSYEKL, per germline. The CDR3 consists of 15 residues. J gave up 4 bases and V 1 base, and 5 bases lay outside the gene matches. The chain's CDR3 is CASSQVKTGGETQYF. The CDR3 nucleotides read TGCGCCAGCAGCCAAGTAAAAACAGGGGGAGAGACCCAGTACTTC.

The CDR3 DNA is TGCGCCAGCAGCCAGTCGGGACAGCAAACGACAACTAATGAAAAACTGTTTTTT. It yields the protein CASSQSGQQTTTNEKLFF. The gene calls are TRBV4-1 and TRBJ1-4; 7 nucleotides align to TRBD1. This CDR3 has 18 amino acids. Trimming took 3 bases from V and 0 from J; bases not matched to a gene: 10. The germline V gene has CDR1 MGHRA and CDR2 YSYEKL.

This chain uses TRBV6-1 with TRBJ2-1; perhaps TRBD1 as D (6 bases). The V end was cut by 6 bases, the J end by 4 bases, with 16 bases between. CDR1 and CDR2 from the germline V gene are MNHNS and SASEGT. The CDR3 covers 15 residues. The CDR3 nucleotides read TGTGCCAGCAGGACAGGTGGGTCGGGATACAATGAGCAGTTCTTC. It yields the protein CASRTGGSGYNEQFF.

DNA for the CDR3: TGTGCCAGCCATTTAGCGGCGGGGTCCCTCGGTACCGGGGAGCTGTTTTTT. The encoded protein is CASHLAAGSLGTGELFF. The chain is built from TRBV19 and TRBJ2-2; D perhaps matches TRBD2 (6 bases). This CDR3 has 17 amino acids. Germline V gene sequence: CDR1 LNHDA, CDR2 SQIVND (reference sequence). V was pared by 9 bases and J by 5 bases, with 25 bases between.